Presented here are 13 T cell receptor beta chains from one specimen sequenced in a study of T cells after yellow fever vaccination. TCRdb reprocessed the 5' RACE reads via MiXCR and lists one record per CDR3 protein. The sample has 150,000 or so distinct CDR3 sequences, 6% to 7.5% seen once. The input for sequencing was CD4+ T cells sorted from PBMCs, taken 5 to 6 days after the first yellow fever vaccination. Every receptor here comes from a man younger than 30 who received the YFV17D yellow fever vaccine.

This clonotype has a count of ten or more. V usage is TRBV10-1 and J usage is TRBJ2-3; tentatively, D is TRBD1 (6 bases). Trimming stripped 3 bases from V and 0 bases from J, with 13 bases between. Per germline, CDR1 WNHNN and CDR2 SYGVQD (reference sequence). This CDR3 spans 16 amino acids. CDR3 coding DNA: TGCGCCAGCAGTGAAACCGGGACATATAGCACAGATACGCAGTATTTT. Protein: CASSETGTYSTDTQYF.

This clonotype came up many times. V usage is TRBV2 and J usage is TRBJ1-6; possibly TRBD1 for D (6 bases). The CDR3 sequence is 15 residues long. From germline, CDR1 is SNHLY and CDR2 FYNNEI. Trimming stripped 6 bases from V and 6 bases from J, with 15 bases between. The CDR3 DNA sequence: TGTGCCAGCAGCAACAGGGTTCGCGGTAATTCACCCCTCCACTTT. As protein: CASSNRVRGNSPLHF.

This clonotype was counted only a few times. The V and J genes are TRBV30 and TRBJ2-7; 8 nucleotides agree with TRBD1. CDR3 length equals 15 residues. CDR1 GTSNPN and CDR2 SVGIG come from the germline V gene (reference sequence). The V gene end was trimmed by 0 bases and the J gene end by 5 bases; junction bases not matched to a gene: 9. CDR3 protein: CAWSVGDRGWDEQYF. CDR3 sequence (DNA): TGTGCCTGGAGTGTAGGAGACAGGGGCTGGGACGAGCAGTACTTC. The full variable domain, rest sourced from reference TRBV30 and TRBJ2-7, is SQTIHQWPATLVQPVGSPLSLECTVEGTSNPNLYWYRQAAGRGLQLLFYSVGIGQISSEVPQNLSASRPQDRQFILSSKKLLLSDSGFYLCAWSVGDRGWDEQYFGPGTRLTVT.

This clonotype occurred many times. The chain is built from TRBV5-1 and TRBJ2-7, with D tentatively TRBD1 or TRBD2 (5 bases each). Germline values: CDR1 SGHRS, CDR2 YFSETQ. The CDR3 has 13 residues. Trimming left V 2 bases short and J 7 bases short, with 13 bases between. CDR3 in DNA: TGCGCCAGCAGCTTCCAGAGAGGGGAAGAGCAGTACTTC. Amino acids: CASSFQRGEEQYF.

This clonotype was seen repeatedly, ten times or more. This chain connects TRBV20-1 to TRBJ2-4, with D perhaps assigned TRBD1 or TRBD2 (5 bases each). The CDR3 has 13 residues. V shed 4 bases and J shed 7 bases, with 14 bases lying between them. Germline CDR1 DFQATT, CDR2 SNEGSKA (reference sequence). CDR3 coding DNA: TGCAGTGCTACCGTCCCGGGGACGAACATTCAGTACTTC. It codes for CSATVPGTNIQYF.

This clonotype has at least ten counts. The rearrangement links TRBV12-3 or TRBV12-4 to TRBJ2-1; TRBD2 aligns across 8 bases. The CDR3 covers 15 residues. The V and J ends lost 3 bases and 5 bases, in that order; junction bases with no gene match: 6. The CDR3 nucleotides are TGTGCCAGCAGTTTTTCGGGGGGGCGGAACAATGAGCAGTTCTTC. Its translation: CASSFSGGRNNEQFF.

At least ten counts were recorded for this clonotype. The chain combines TRBV11-2 with TRBJ2-1; 10 nucleotides match TRBD2. Germline V lookup: CDR1 SGHAT, CDR2 FQNNGV. This CDR3 contains 18 residues. Trimming took 7 bases from V and 0 from J; bases not matched to a gene: 12. CDR3 residues: CASNQAGGTGSSYNEQFF. DNA for the CDR3: TGTGCCAGCAACCAAGCGGGGGGGACTGGAAGCTCCTACAATGAGCAGTTCTTC.

Concerning this clonotype: Its ends do not fully match the called genes, so a read error is possible. J is TRBJ2-7 and V is TRBV7-9, with no clear D. Germline V gene sequence: CDR1 SEHNR, CDR2 FQNEAQ (reference sequence). CDR3 size: 13 residues. CDR3 protein: CSSSQDQDYEQYF. DNA for the CDR3: TGTTCCAGCAGCCAGGATCAGGACTACGAGCAGTACTTC. Using reference TRBV7-9 and TRBJ2-7 for the parts outside the CDR3, the full variable domain is DTGVSQNPRHKITKRGQNVTFRCDPISEHNRLYWYRQTLGQGPEFLTYFQNEAQLEKSRLLSDRFSAERPKGSFSTLEIQRTEQGDSAMYLCSSSQDQDYEQYFGPGTRLTVT.

This clonotype has just a few counts. V usage is TRBV5-1 and J usage is TRBJ2-7; D perhaps matches TRBD2 (6 bases). V dropped 0 bases and J dropped 6 bases, with 19 bases sitting between them. Germline assignment: CDR1 SGHRS and CDR2 YFSETQ. The CDR3 loop spans 16 amino acids. In nucleotides, the CDR3 is TGCGCCAGCAGCTTGGTGCGTATTGGGGAGGTGGGCGAGCAGTACTTC. It encodes CASSLVRIGEVGEQYF.

Only a few counts were recorded for this clonotype. The chain joins TRBV4-3 to TRBJ2-3; weak D call: TRBD1 (6 bases). Between the trimmed V and J ends, which lost 0 bases and 5 bases, there was a span of 6 bases. Germline loops: CDR1 LGHNA, CDR2 YSLEER. The CDR3 has 13 amino acids. CDR3: CASSQEGGDTQYF. The CDR3 coding sequence is TGCGCCAGCAGCCAAGAAGGGGGAGATACGCAGTATTTT.

This clonotype was picked up many times. The V gene is TRBV20-1, the J gene TRBJ1-4; no clear D gene. This CDR3 contains 13 residues. The V and J ends lost 1 base and 7 bases respectively, with 10 bases between them. CDR1 is DFQATT, CDR2 SNEGSKA, per germline (reference sequence). Here the CDR3 DNA reads TGCAGTGCTAGAGGTTTCGGGATTGAAAAACTGTTTTTT. Translated: CSARGFGIEKLFF.

Worth noting for this clonotype: A much bigger clone sits one base away, suggesting this may be a read error. This chain joins TRBV7-2 and TRBJ2-3, with D possibly TRBD1 on 5 matching bases. The CDR3 has 15 residues. Germline values: CDR1 SGHTA, CDR2 FQGNSA. This chain's CDR3 is CDSTQAWSGPDTQYF. As DNA, the CDR3 is TGTGACAGCACCCAAGCTTGGTCAGGGCCAGATACGCAGTATTTT.

The genes are TRBV7-2 and TRBJ2-1; the match to TRBD2 covers 8 bases. J gave up 6 bases and V 1 base, and 5 bases lay outside the gene matches. The CDR3 runs to 15 residues. Germline V gives CDR1 SGHTA, CDR2 FQGNSA. CDR3 in DNA: TGTGCCAGCAGCTTAGAATTAGCGGGGTCCAATGAGCAGTTCTTC. Its protein is CASSLELAGSNEQFF.